This T cell receptor (beta chain) is from a study of blood T cells in healthy people across ages. Broader study findings: There was no known CMV status for donors, so expanded clonotype changes were possibly confounded. Roughly linear declines in TCR beta diversity per million T cells occurred with age.

Trimming pared 1 base from V and 1 base from J, leaving 9 bases between. Looked up from germline, CDR1 is SGHTA and CDR2 is FQGNSA. This CDR3 contains 15 residues. Alongside a J-beta primer mix, a sample-barcoded 5' primer served in a second PCR lasting roughly 7 to 11 cycles. TCRdb re-derived calls from the 5' RACE reads in MiXCR, one entry per CDR3 protein. The sample lists 720,000 or so distinct CDR3 sequences, 40% to 50% occurring once. This clonotype was seen only a few times. The antigen remains unidentified. The receptor was derived from an elderly man in good health. This sequence joins TRBV7-2 and TRBJ2-3; D unresolved. The sample comprised blood. The CDR3 reads CASSLVSIGTDTQYF. CDR3 coding DNA: TGTGCCAGCAGCTTAGTTTCGATTGGCACAGATACGCAGTATTTT.